A single sample is the source of the 19 T cell receptor beta chains below, sequenced in a study of blood T cell repertoires in COVID-19 (dated by TCRdb to about 2020). The library relied on the immunoSEQ multiplex PCR assay. TCRdb stores this immuneACCESS table with in-frame sequences only. Part of the clones is absent; in the studies checked, under half of the shortfall reflects unresolved V genes, and no reason is known for the rest. Counted in this sample were more than 95,000 clones; 90% of them appeared once. The ten largest account for approximately 1.9% of the sample. What was sequenced was peripheral blood. All receptors come from a human donor with active COVID-19. The donor label of this sample is uncertain.

The chain carries TRBV12-3 or TRBV12-4 and TRBJ1-4; the D gene is possibly TRBD1 (5 bases). The CDR3 extends over 13 amino acids. V was shortened by 5 bases and J by 4 bases, with 8 bases between the two germline ends. The DNA for the CDR3 is TGTGCCAGCAGTACGGGGGTTAATGAAAAACTGTTTTTT. Its translation is CASSTGVNEKLFF.

This clone came up once. The J gene is TRBJ1-6, the V gene TRBV27, with D hard to call. Trimming cost V 8 bases and J 6 bases, with 11 bases left between them. The CDR3 length is 13 residues. CDR1 is MNHEY and CDR2 is SMNVEV in the germline V gene (reference sequence). The CDR3 DNA sequence: TGTGCCAGCCGGACGGGGATTAATTCACCCCTCCACTTT. Translating it yields CASRTGINSPLHF.

The V and J genes are TRBV19 and TRBJ2-6; D not certain. V lost 6 bases and J 3 bases, leaving 9 bases between the germline ends. This CDR3 is built from 14 residues. Looked up from germline, CDR1 is LNHDA and CDR2 is SQIVND (reference sequence). CDR3: CASREVGGANVLTF. In DNA, the CDR3 is TGTGCCAGTAGAGAGGTCGGTGGGGCCAACGTCCTGACTTTC.

V and J are TRBV9 and TRBJ2-1; TRBD2 matches 14 bases. The CDR3 loop spans 15 amino acids. Germline CDR1 reads SGDLS; CDR2 reads YYNGEE. The trim removed 4 bases at V and 10 bases at J, leaving 7 bases unmatched. CDR3 loop: CASSLLGLAGGEQFF. The CDR3 DNA is TGTGCCAGCAGCCTTCTAGGACTAGCGGGGGGAGAGCAGTTCTTC.

The chain is built from TRBV5-1 and TRBJ2-7, with 7 nucleotides matching TRBD1. Germline V gene data show CDR1 as SGHRS and CDR2 as YFSETQ. J lost 4 bases, V lost 0 bases, and 1 base had no gene match. This CDR3 region has 13 residues. CDR3 bases: TGCGCCAGCAGCTTGGTACAGGGGTACGAGCAGTACTTC. This encodes CASSLVQGYEQYF. Supplemented by reference TRBV5-1 and TRBJ2-7, the full variable domain reads KAGVTQTPRYLIKTRGQQVTLSCSPISGHRSVSWYQQTPGQGLQFLFEYFSETQRNKGNFPGRFSGRQFSNSRSEMNVSTLELGDSALYLCASSLVQGYEQYFGPGTRLTVT.

The genes are TRBV3-1 (or the pseudogene TRBV3-2) and TRBJ2-2; TRBD1 might be the D (6 bases). The V end was cut by 2 bases, the J end by 0 bases, with 16 bases between. The V gene's germline CDR1 is LGHDT and CDR2 YNNKEL (reference sequence). The CDR3 totals 18 residues. CDR3 nucleotide sequence: TGTGCCAGCAGCCAAACAGGGCACCTACTCGCGAACACCGGGGAGCTGTTTTTT. Translated: CASSQTGHLLANTGELFF.

The chain combines TRBV4-1 with TRBJ2-7; 10 nucleotides line up with TRBD1. Trimming at V came to 4 bases and at J to 5 bases, leaving 8 bases not matched to a gene. The V gene's germline CDR1 is MGHRA and CDR2 YSYEKL. CDR3 size: 15 residues. CDR3 nucleotide sequence: TGCGCCAGCAGCCGGCCCGGGACAGGGGCAGACGAGCAGTACTTC. Encoded protein: CASSRPGTGADEQYF.

This chain links TRBV10-3 with TRBJ2-7; 11 bases are a match to TRBD2. The CDR3 contains 17 residues. Trimming at V came to 3 bases and at J to 2 bases, leaving 9 bases not matched to a gene. Germline lookup yields CDR1 ENHRY and CDR2 SYGVKD. The CDR3 region is CAISERVKTSGAYEQYF. CDR3 DNA sequence: TGTGCCATCAGTGAACGGGTTAAGACTAGCGGGGCCTACGAGCAGTACTTC.

The chain has TRBV12-3 or TRBV12-4 and TRBJ2-1, with D perhaps matching TRBD1 (5 bases). CDR3 length: 12 residues. Between the trimmed V and J ends, which lost 6 bases and 11 bases, there was a span of 14 bases. The chain's CDR3 is CASSPGQGQQFF. The CDR3 nucleotides are TGTGCCAGCAGCCCAGGGCAGGGTCAGCAGTTCTTC.

The chain combines TRBV27 with TRBJ1-5; 8 positions agree with TRBD1. Germline assignment: CDR1 MNHEY and CDR2 SMNVEV (reference sequence). The J segment lost 6 bases and the V segment lost 4 bases, leaving 8 bases of the junction unmatched. This CDR3 is 15 amino acids long. The CDR3 sequence is CASSSGQGRSQPQHF. Written as DNA, the CDR3 is TGTGCCAGCAGTTCCGGACAGGGTAGGTCTCAGCCCCAGCATTTT.

The gene calls are TRBV19 and TRBJ1-1; D not certain. Per the germline V gene, CDR1 is LNHDA and CDR2 is SQIVND (reference sequence). This CDR3 has 13 amino acids. Trimming took off 1 base at V and 7 bases at J, with 10 bases between the two ends. This CDR3 is CASSIVPGDEAFF. The CDR3 coding sequence is TGTGCCAGTAGTATAGTTCCGGGAGATGAAGCTTTCTTT.

The J gene is TRBJ2-5, the V gene TRBV25-1; possibly TRBD1 for D (6 bases). CDR3 length: 14 residues. The germline V gene encodes CDR1 MGHDK and CDR2 SYGVNS. V lost 4 bases and J lost 5, with 14 bases in between. CDR3 in DNA: TGTGCCAGCAGTGTTTGGACAGTAGGGGAGACCCAGTACTTC. The encoded protein is CASSVWTVGETQYF. Together with reference TRBV25-1 and TRBJ2-5, the CDR3 gives the full variable domain: EADIYQTPRYLVIGTGKKITLECSQTMGHDKMYWYQQDPGMELHLIHYSYGVNSTEKGDLSSESTVSRIRTEHFPLTLESARPSHTSQYLCASSVWTVGETQYFGPGTRLLVL.

About this clone: Possible read error: a much larger clone is one base away. The rearrangement uses TRBV7-2 and TRBJ2-2, with D unclear. The CDR3 length is 13 residues. Germline CDR1 SGHTA, CDR2 FQGNSA. V was cut by 5 bases and J by 1 base, with 5 bases left in between. CDR3 coding DNA: TGTGCCAGCAGCGCCAGGAACACCGGGGAGCTGTTTTTT. Its translation: CASSARNTGELFF.

This chain connects TRBV15 to TRBJ2-5, with 12 bases lining up with TRBD2. The CDR3 contains 20 residues. With V trimmed by 3 bases and J by 3 bases, 17 bases remained unmatched. Looked up from germline, CDR1 is LNHNV and CDR2 is YYDKDF (reference sequence). The CDR3 sequence is CATSRGMTSGGAKGKETQYF. The CDR3 DNA follows: TGTGCCACCAGCAGGGGGATGACTAGCGGGGGCGCCAAGGGGAAAGAGACCCAGTACTTC. The whole variable domain, filled in from reference TRBV15 and TRBJ2-5, reads DAMVIQNPRYQVTQFGKPVTLSCSQTLNHNVMYWYQQKSSQAPKLLFHYYDKDFNNEADTPDNFQSRRPNTSFCFLDIRSPGLGDTAMYLCATSRGMTSGGAKGKETQYFGPGTRLLVL.

This clone was found once. V and J are TRBV11-3 and TRBJ2-1; perhaps TRBD2 as D (5 bases). The CDR3 runs to 16 residues. Germline lookup yields CDR1 SGHNT and CDR2 YENEEA. V was cut by 5 bases and J by 4 bases, with 18 bases left in between. DNA for the CDR3: TGTGCCAGCAGCCCTATGAACGGTGGAGGTTACAATGAGCAGTTCTTC. Amino acids: CASSPMNGGGYNEQFF.

CDR3 bases: TGTGCCACCAGCCGCTTAATAATCGGGGATCAGCCCCAGCATTTT. It specifies CATSRLIIGDQPQHF. V is TRBV15 and J is TRBJ1-5; D is unresolved. Germline V gives CDR1 LNHNV, CDR2 YYDKDF (reference sequence). The CDR3 contains 15 residues. The V end lost 5 bases, the J end lost 5 bases, and 16 bases lay between the germline ends.

The J gene is TRBJ2-7, the V gene TRBV27; possibly TRBD1 for D (8 bases). V was cut by 6 bases and J by 6 bases, with 27 bases left in between. Germline CDR1 reads MNHEY; CDR2 reads SMNVEV (reference sequence). The CDR3 consists of 17 residues. CDR3 region: CASSSPSEDREGIEQYF. The CDR3 coding sequence is TGTGCCAGCAGCTCCCCTTCGGAGGACAGGGAGGGGATCGAGCAGTACTTC.

This clone was seen once. The chain uses TRBV4-2 and TRBJ2-5, with 10 bases fitting TRBD2. This CDR3 is built from 15 residues. V trimming: 4 bases; J trimming: 2 bases; junction bases outside the gene matches: 4. The germline CDR1 and CDR2 sequences are LGHNA and YNFKEQ. This chain's CDR3 is CASSRSGGEQETQYF. The CDR3 DNA reads TGTGCCAGCAGCCGGAGCGGGGGGGAACAAGAGACCCAGTACTTC.

The CDR3 is CASSPGENSNQPQHF. The CDR3 bases are TGCGCCAGCAGCCCAGGGGAAAATAGCAATCAGCCCCAGCATTTT. The chain has TRBV4-1 and TRBJ1-5; D perhaps matches TRBD1 (6 bases). V was clipped by 4 bases and J by 0 bases, with 10 bases between them. CDR1 MGHRA and CDR2 YSYEKL come from the germline V gene. The CDR3 sequence is 15 residues long.